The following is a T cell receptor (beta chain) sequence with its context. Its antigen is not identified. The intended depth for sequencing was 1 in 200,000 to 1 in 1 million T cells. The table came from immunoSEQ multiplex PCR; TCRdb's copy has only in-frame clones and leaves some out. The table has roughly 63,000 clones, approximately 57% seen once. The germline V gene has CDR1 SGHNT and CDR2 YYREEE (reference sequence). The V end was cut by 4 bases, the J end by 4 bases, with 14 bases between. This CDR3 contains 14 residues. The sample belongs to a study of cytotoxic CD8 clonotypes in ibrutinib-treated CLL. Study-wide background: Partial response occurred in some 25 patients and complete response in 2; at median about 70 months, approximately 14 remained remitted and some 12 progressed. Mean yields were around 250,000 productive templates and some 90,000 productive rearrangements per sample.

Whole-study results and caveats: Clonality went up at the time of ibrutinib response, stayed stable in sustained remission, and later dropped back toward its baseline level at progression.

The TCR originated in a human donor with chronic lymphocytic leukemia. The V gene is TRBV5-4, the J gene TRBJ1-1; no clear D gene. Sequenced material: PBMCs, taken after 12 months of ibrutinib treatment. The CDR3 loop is CASSPVLVGTEAFF. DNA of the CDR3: TGTGCCAGCAGCCCAGTCCTGGTTGGCACTGAAGCTTTCTTT.